This T cell receptor (beta chain) was sequenced during a study of siplizumab effects on memory and regulatory T cells. In the case of this clone: Its antigen remains unknown.

The V and J ends lost 5 bases and 4 bases, in that order; junction bases with no gene match: 13. CDR1 is LNHNV and CDR2 is YYDKDF in the germline V gene (reference sequence). This CDR3 has 16 residues. Whole-study findings and limits: Sequences below about 10^-5 frequency were poorly captured, limiting mapping of alloreactive clones. Naive T cells were seemingly more diverse than memory cells, and major contributions to the alloresponse seemed to be made by them. Roughly 80-97% of proliferating CD4+ or CD8+ clones defied assignment to a naive or memory phenotype.

Repertoires were generated with immunoSEQ multiplex PCR, while TCRdb's copy carries only in-frame clones and drops some. The table lists approximately 94,000 clones, 91% of them singletons. Sequencing was done on a sample of CD4+ T cells sorted from blood. The receptor was isolated from a human donor in good health. The chain links TRBV15 to TRBJ1-2; 7 bases match TRBD1. CDR3 residues: CATSPGGLVGSYGYTF. DNA for the CDR3: TGTGCCACCAGCCCAGGGGGGTTAGTCGGGAGCTATGGCTACACCTTC.